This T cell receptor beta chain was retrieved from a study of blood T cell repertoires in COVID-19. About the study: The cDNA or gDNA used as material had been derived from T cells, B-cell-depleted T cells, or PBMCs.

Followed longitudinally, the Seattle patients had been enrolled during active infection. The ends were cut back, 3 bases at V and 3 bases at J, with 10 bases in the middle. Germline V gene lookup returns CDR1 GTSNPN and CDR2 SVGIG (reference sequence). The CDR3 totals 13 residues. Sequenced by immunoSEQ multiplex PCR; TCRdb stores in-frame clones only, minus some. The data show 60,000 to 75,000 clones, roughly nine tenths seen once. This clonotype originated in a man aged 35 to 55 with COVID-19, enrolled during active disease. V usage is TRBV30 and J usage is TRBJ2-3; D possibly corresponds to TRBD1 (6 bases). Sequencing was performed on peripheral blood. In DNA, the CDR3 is TGTGCCTGGAGCCTCGGACAGACAGATACGCAGTATTTT. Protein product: CAWSLGQTDTQYF.